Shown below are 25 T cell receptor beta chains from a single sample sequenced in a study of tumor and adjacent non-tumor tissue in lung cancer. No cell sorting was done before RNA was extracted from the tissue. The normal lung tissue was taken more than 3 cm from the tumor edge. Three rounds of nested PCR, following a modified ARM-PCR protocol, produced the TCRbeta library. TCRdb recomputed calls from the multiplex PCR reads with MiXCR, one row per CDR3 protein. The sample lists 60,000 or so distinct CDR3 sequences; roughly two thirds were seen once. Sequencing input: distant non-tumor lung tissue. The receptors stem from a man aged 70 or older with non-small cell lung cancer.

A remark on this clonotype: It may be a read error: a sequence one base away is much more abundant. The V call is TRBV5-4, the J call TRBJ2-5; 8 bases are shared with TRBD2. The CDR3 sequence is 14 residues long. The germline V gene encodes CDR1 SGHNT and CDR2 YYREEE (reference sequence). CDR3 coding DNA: TGTGGCAGCAGCCCAACCGGGAGGGGAGAGACCCAGTACTTC. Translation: CGSSPTGRGETQYF.

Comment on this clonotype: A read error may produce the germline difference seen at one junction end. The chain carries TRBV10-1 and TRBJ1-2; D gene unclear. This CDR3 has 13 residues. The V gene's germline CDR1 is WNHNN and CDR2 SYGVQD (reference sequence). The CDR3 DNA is TGTGCCAGCAGTAAGTCGTTACTGAGTGGCTACACCTTC. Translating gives CASSKSLLSGYTF.

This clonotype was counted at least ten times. CDR3 amino acids: CSATTLTSGFSTDTQYF. The DNA of the CDR3 is TGCAGTGCTACGACCTTGACTAGCGGGTTTAGCACAGATACGCAGTATTTT. The chain is built from TRBV20-1 and TRBJ2-3, with TRBD2 matching 10 bases. V was clipped by 4 bases and J by 0 bases; unmatched bases: 10. Germline V gene lookup returns CDR1 DFQATT and CDR2 SNEGSKA (reference sequence). This CDR3 has 17 amino acids.

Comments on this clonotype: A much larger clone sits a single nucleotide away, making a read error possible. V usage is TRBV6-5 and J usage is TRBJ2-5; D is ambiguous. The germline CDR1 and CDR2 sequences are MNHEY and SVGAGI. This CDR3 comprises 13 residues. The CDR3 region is CANSSRLPLTQYF. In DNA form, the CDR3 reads TGTGCCAACAGTTCTCGATTACCCCTAACCCAGTACTTC.

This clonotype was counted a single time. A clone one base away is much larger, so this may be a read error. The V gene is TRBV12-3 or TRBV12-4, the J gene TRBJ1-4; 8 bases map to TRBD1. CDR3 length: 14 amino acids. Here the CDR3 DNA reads TGTACCAGCAGCCCCGGACAGGGAGGGGAAAAACTGTTTTTT. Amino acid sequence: CTSSPGQGGEKLFF.

CDR3 sequence reads: CASSFSDYLNAQYF. CDR3 coding DNA: TGTGCCAGCAGCTTCAGTGACTACCTAAACGCGCAGTATTTT. The genes are TRBV7-9 and TRBJ2-3; D perhaps matches TRBD2 (5 bases). The CDR3 has 14 residues. The germline V and J ends were trimmed by 3 bases and 10 bases, with 17 bases remaining between them. Germline-derived CDR1 and CDR2 are SEHNR and FQNEAQ (reference sequence).

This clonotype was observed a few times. CDR3 residues: CATSERTGKGWNEQFF. The CDR3 DNA reads as TGTGCCACCAGTGAACGGACAGGCAAGGGGTGGAATGAGCAGTTCTTC. This chain joins TRBV24-1 and TRBJ2-1, with TRBD1 identical over 7 bases. CDR3 length equals 16 residues. After removal of 4 bases from V and 7 bases from J, the junction contained 12 bases not matched to a gene. The V gene's germline CDR1 is KGHDR and CDR2 SFDVKD.

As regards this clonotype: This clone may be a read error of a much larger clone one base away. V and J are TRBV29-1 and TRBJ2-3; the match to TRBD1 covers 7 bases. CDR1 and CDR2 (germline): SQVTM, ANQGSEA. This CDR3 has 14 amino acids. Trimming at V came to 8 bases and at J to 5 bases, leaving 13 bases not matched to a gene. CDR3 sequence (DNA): TGCAGCACAACCGGGACAGTGGATCGAGATACGCAGTATTTT. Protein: CSTTGTVDRDTQYF.

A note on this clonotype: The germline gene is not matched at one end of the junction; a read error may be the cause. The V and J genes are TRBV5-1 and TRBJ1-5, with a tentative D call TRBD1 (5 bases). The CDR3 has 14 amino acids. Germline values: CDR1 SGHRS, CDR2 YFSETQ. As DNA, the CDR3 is TGCACCAGCAGCCAGGGACCGAACAATCAGCCCCAGCATTTT. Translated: CTSSQGPNNQPQHF.

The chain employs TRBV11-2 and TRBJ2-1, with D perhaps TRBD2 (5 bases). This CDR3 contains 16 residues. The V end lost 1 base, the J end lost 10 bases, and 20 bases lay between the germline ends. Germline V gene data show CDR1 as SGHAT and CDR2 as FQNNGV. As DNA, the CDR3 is TGTGCCAGCAGCTTAGTTGAGGGTCTGACCTACGAAGAGCAGTTCTTC. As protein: CASSLVEGLTYEEQFF.

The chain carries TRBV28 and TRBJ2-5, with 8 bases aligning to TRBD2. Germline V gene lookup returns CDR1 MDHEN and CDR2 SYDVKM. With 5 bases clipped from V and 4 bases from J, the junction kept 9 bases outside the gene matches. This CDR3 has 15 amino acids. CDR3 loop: CASSVTGGPRETQYF. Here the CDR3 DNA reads TGTGCCAGCAGTGTGACGGGAGGGCCTCGAGAGACCCAGTACTTC.

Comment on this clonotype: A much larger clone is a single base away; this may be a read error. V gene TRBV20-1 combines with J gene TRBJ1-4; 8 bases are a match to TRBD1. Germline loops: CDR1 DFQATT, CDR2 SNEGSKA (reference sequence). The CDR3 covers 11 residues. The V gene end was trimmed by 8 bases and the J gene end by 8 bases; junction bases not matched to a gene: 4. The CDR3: CSTGQGEKLFF. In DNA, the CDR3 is TGCAGTACTGGACAGGGAGAAAAACTGTTTTTT.

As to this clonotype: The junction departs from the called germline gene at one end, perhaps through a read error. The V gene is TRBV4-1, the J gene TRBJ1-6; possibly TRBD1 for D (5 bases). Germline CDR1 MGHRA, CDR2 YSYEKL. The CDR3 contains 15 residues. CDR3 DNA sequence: TGCGCCAGCACTCCGACAGAAGCCTATAATTCACCCCTTCACTTT. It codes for CASTPTEAYNSPLHF.

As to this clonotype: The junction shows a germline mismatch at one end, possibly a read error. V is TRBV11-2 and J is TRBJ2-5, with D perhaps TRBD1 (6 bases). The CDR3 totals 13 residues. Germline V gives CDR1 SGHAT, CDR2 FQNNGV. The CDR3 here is CTSCSPDRETQYF. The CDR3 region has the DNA TGTACCAGCTGCTCTCCGGACAGAGAGACCCAGTACTTC.

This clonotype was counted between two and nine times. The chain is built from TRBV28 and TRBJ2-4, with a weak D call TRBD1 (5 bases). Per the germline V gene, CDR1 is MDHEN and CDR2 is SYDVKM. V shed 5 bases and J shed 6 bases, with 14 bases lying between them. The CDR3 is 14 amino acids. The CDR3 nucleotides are TGTGCCAGCAGTGCCCTGGACATCCCAAACATTCAGTACTTC. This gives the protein CASSALDIPNIQYF.

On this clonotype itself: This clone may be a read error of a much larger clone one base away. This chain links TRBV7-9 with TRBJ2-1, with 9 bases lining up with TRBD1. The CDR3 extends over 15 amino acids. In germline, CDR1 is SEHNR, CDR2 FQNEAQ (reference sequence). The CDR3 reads CASSLEGQGSYEHFF. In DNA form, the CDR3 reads TGTGCCAGCAGCTTAGAGGGACAGGGATCGTATGAGCACTTCTTC.

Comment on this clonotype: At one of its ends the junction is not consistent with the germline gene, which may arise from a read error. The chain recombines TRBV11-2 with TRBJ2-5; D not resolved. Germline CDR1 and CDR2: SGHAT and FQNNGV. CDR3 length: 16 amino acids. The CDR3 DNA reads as TGTGCTAGCAGCTTAGCTCCAGACTTCCCGGGCGAGACCCAGTACTTC. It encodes CASSLAPDFPGETQYF.

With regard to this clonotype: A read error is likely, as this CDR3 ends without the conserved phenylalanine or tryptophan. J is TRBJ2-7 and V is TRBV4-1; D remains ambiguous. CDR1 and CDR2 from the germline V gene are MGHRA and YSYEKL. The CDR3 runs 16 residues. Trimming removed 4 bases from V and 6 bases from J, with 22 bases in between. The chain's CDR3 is CASSPPLPWALGEQYL. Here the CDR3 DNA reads TGCGCCAGCAGCCCACCTCTGCCCTGGGCCTTGGGCGAGCAGTACCTC.

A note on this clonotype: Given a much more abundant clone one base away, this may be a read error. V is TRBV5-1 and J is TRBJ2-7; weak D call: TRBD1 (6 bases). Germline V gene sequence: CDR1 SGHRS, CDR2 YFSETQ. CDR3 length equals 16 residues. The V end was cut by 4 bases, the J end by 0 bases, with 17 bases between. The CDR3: CASSANRDTRSYEQYF. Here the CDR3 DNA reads TGCGCCAGCAGCGCAAACCGGGACACGCGCTCCTACGAGCAGTACTTC.

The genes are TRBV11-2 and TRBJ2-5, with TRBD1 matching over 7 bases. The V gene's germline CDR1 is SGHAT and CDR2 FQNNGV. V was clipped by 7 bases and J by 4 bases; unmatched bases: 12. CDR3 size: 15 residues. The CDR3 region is CASTPRDRDAETQYF. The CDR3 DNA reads TGTGCCAGCACCCCCAGGGACAGAGACGCAGAGACCCAGTACTTC.

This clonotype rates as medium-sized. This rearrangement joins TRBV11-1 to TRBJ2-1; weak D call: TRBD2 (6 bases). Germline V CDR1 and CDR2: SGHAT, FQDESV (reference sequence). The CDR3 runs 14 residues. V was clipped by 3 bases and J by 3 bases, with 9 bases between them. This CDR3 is CASSLTGLYNEQFF. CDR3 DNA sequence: TGTGCCAGCAGCTTGACGGGACTCTACAATGAGCAGTTCTTC. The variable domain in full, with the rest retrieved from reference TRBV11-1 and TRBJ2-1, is EAEVAQSPRYKITEKSQAVAFWCDPISGHATLYWYRQILGQGPELLVQFQDESVVDDSQLPKDRFSAERLKGVDSTLKIQPAELGDSAMYLCASSLTGLYNEQFFGPGTRLTVL.

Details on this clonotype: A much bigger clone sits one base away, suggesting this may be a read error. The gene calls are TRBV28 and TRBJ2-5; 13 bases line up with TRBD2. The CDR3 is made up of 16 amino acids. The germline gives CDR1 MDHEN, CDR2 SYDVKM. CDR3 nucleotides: TGTGCCAGCAAAACTAGCGGGAGGGTATCCCAAGAGACCCAGTGCTTC. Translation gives CASKTSGRVSQETQCF.

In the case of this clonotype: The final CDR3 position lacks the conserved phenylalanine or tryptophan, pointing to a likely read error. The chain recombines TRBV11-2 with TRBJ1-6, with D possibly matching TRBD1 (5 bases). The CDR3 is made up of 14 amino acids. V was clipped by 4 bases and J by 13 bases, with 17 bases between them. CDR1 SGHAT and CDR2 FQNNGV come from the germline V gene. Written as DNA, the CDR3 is TGTGCCAGCAGCTACGGCAGGGCGGGCTCGCCCCTCCACCTT. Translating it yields CASSYGRAGSPLHL.

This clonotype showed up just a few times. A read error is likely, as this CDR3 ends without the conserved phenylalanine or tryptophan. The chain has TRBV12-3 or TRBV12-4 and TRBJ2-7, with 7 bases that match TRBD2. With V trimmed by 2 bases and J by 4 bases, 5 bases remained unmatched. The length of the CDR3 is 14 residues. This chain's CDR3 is CASSLSGGGYEQYI. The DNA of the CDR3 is TGTGCCAGCAGTTTATCTGGGGGGGGGTACGAGCAGTACATC.

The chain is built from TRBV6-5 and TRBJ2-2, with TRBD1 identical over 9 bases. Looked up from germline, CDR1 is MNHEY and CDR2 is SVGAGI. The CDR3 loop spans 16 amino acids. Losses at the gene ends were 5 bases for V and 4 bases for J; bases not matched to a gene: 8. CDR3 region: CASSRGTGWSTGELFF. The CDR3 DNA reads TGTGCCAGCAGTCGTGGGACAGGGTGGAGCACCGGGGAGCTGTTTTTT.